These 19 T cell receptor beta chains share one sample of origin, sequenced in a study of T-cell memory formation after mild COVID-19. TCRdb re-called the 5' RACE reads with MiXCR, one entry per CDR3 protein. The sample has about 420,000 distinct CDR3 sequences; less than 25% are singletons. Input material: PBMCs or a T cell subset sorted from them (not recorded which). These receptors originate from an adult woman who had mild COVID-19 (a few samples of this study predate the infection). Cell type and time point are not known.

In DNA form, the CDR3 reads TGTGCCAGCAGTTTAAGGACTAGCGGACAAACCACAGATACGCAGTATTTT. Protein product: CASSLRTSGQTTDTQYF. This chain connects TRBV28 to TRBJ2-3, with 10 bases lining up with TRBD2. Trimming removed 2 bases from V and 2 bases from J; junction bases left unmatched: 7. Germline V gene data show CDR1 as MDHEN and CDR2 as SYDVKM. This CDR3 comprises 17 residues.

This clonotype was counted only a few times. V and J are TRBV5-6 and TRBJ2-7; 11 nucleotides agree with TRBD1. CDR1 is SGHDT, CDR2 YYEEEE, per germline. The V and J ends lost 0 bases and 2 bases, in that order; junction bases with no gene match: 4. The CDR3 is 16 amino acids. The CDR3 protein is CASSLAGQGAAYEQYF. The CDR3, as DNA: TGTGCCAGCAGCTTGGCTGGACAGGGGGCGGCCTACGAGCAGTACTTC.

The CDR3 DNA reads TGTGCCACCAGCAGAGAGGTGGACACTTCATCCTACGAGCAGTACTTC. Translated: CATSREVDTSSYEQYF. The chain combines TRBV15 with TRBJ2-7, with D possibly being TRBD1 (5 bases). V lost 0 bases to trimming and J lost 1 base, with 13 bases between them. Germline loops: CDR1 LNHNV, CDR2 YYDKDF (reference sequence). The CDR3 extends over 16 amino acids.

This clonotype was seen at least ten times. This sequence joins TRBV5-1 and TRBJ2-1; perhaps D is TRBD1 or TRBD2 (5 bases each). CDR1 is SGHRS, CDR2 YFSETQ, per germline. This CDR3 region has 16 residues. V was trimmed by 5 bases and J by 5 bases, leaving 20 bases between them. CDR3 amino acids: CASRPGTAKGNNEQFF. Here the CDR3 DNA reads TGCGCCAGCAGGCCGGGGACGGCGAAGGGAAACAATGAGCAGTTCTTC. Full variable domain (outside the CDR3, taken from reference TRBV5-1 and TRBJ2-1): KAGVTQTPRYLIKTRGQQVTLSCSPISGHRSVSWYQQTPGQGLQFLFEYFSETQRNKGNFPGRFSGRQFSNSRSEMNVSTLELGDSALYLCASRPGTAKGNNEQFFGPGTRLTVL.

V and J are TRBV5-6 and TRBJ2-7, with 9 bases aligning to TRBD2. This CDR3 is built from 14 residues. In germline, CDR1 is SGHDT, CDR2 YYEEEE. The CDR3 nucleotides are TGTGCTACCGCCAGGCGGGGGGGAACCTACGAGCAGTACTTC. Translation: CATARRGGTYEQYF.

This clonotype was seen only a few times. The gene calls are TRBV7-9 and TRBJ2-2, with D possibly called TRBD1 or TRBD2 (5 bases each). V was pared by 5 bases and J by 7 bases, with 20 bases between. Germline V gene data show CDR1 as SEHNR and CDR2 as FQNEAQ (reference sequence). This CDR3 contains 16 residues. Written as DNA, the CDR3 is TGTGCCAGCAGCAAAAAAGGAACCGGGACCCACGGGGAGCTGTTTTTT. Protein sequence: CASSKKGTGTHGELFF.

This clonotype turned up a few times. The chain recombines TRBV29-1 with TRBJ2-1; weak D call: TRBD1 (5 bases). Germline V gives CDR1 SQVTM, CDR2 ANQGSEA. CDR3 length: 15 residues. V was shortened by 0 bases and J by 0 bases, with 9 bases between the two germline ends. CDR3 sequence (DNA): TGCAGCGTTGAAGAGGGGCCTAGCTCCTACAATGAGCAGTTCTTC. Protein product: CSVEEGPSSYNEQFF.

The rearrangement uses TRBV21-1 and TRBJ1-4; TRBD1, the table's D call, was not compared with the DNA. TRBV21-1 is designated a pseudogene. The CDR3 has 13 amino acids. The chain's CDR3 is CAEKTGLGEKLFF. The CDR3 DNA reads as TGTGCCGAAAAGACAGGGCTTGGCGAAAAACTGTTTTTT.

The chain combines TRBV5-6 with TRBJ2-1; 12 bases align to TRBD2. The CDR3 length is 17 residues. Losses at the gene ends were 0 bases for V and 4 bases for J; bases not matched to a gene: 5. From germline, CDR1 is SGHDT and CDR2 YYEEEE. The CDR3 here is CASSLGSSGRVYNEQFF. The CDR3 region has the DNA TGTGCCAGCAGCTTGGGATCTAGCGGGAGGGTTTACAATGAGCAGTTCTTC.

This clonotype was picked up many times. The rearrangement uses TRBV29-1 and TRBJ1-2, with D maybe TRBD1 (6 bases). Trimming cost V 1 base and J 4 bases, with 19 bases left between them. Germline assignment: CDR1 SQVTM and CDR2 ANQGSEA. The CDR3 loop spans 16 amino acids. The CDR3 coding sequence is TGCAGCGTTGAAGCGGAATGGAGGGGGATTAGCTATGGCTACACCTTC. Its protein is CSVEAEWRGISYGYTF.

This clonotype was recorded a few times. The rearrangement uses TRBV4-1 and TRBJ2-1; 7 bases agree with TRBD1. The CDR3 spans 14 residues. After removal of 4 bases from V and 1 base from J, the junction contained 1 base not matched to a gene. CDR1 is MGHRA, CDR2 YSYEKL, per germline. The CDR3 protein is CASSPGQSYNEQFF. CDR3 in DNA: TGCGCCAGCAGCCCGGGACAGTCCTACAATGAGCAGTTCTTC.

This clonotype was observed at least ten times. This rearrangement joins TRBV2 to TRBJ2-1, with D uncertain. V lost 4 bases and J 0 bases, leaving 10 bases between the germline ends. The CDR3 extends over 15 amino acids. Germline V gene lookup returns CDR1 SNHLY and CDR2 FYNNEI. CDR3 region: CASSVTGLSYNEQFF. CDR3 coding DNA: TGTGCCAGCAGTGTGACGGGCCTCTCCTACAATGAGCAGTTCTTC.

This clonotype was seen a handful of times. The chain combines TRBV3-1 with TRBJ1-1; D unclear. This CDR3 comprises 15 residues. The V end was cut by 4 bases, the J end by 2 bases, with 14 bases between. Germline V gives CDR1 LGHDT, CDR2 YNNKEL (reference sequence). The CDR3 sequence is CASSPTGTFNTEAFF. The CDR3 nucleotides are TGTGCCAGCAGCCCGACGGGAACTTTTAACACTGAAGCTTTCTTT.

This sequence joins TRBV25-1 and TRBJ2-7, with TRBD2 as a possible D gene (6 bases). Trimming took off 4 bases at V and 3 bases at J, with 19 bases between the two ends. CDR3 length: 16 residues. Per germline, CDR1 MGHDK and CDR2 SYGVNS. The CDR3 region has the DNA TGTGCCAGCAGTGGTATAGCGTTTCCCGGGGGCTACGAGCAGTACTTC. Protein sequence: CASSGIAFPGGYEQYF.

The chain couples TRBV11-3 to TRBJ1-5, with a possible D match to TRBD1 (5 bases). The CDR3 covers 16 residues. Trimming removed 4 bases from V and 1 base from J, with 14 bases in between. Germline V gene lookup returns CDR1 SGHNT and CDR2 YENEEA. CDR3 amino acids: CASSYMAPGSNQPQHF. The CDR3 DNA reads as TGTGCCAGCAGCTACATGGCCCCAGGGAGCAATCAGCCCCAGCATTTT.

This clonotype turned up a few times. This rearrangement joins TRBV5-5 to TRBJ1-1, with no clear D. Germline values: CDR1 SGHKS, CDR2 YYEKEE (reference sequence). This CDR3 has 13 amino acids. Trimming cost V 4 bases and J 4 bases, with 11 bases left between them. CDR3 residues: CASSRPASTEAFF. CDR3 coding DNA: TGTGCCAGCAGCCGACCTGCCAGCACTGAAGCTTTCTTT.

This clonotype turned up a few times. This chain joins TRBV12-3 or TRBV12-4 and TRBJ2-1; D possibly corresponds to TRBD2 (6 bases). Deletions cut 3 bases from V and 1 base from J, with 13 bases between. The CDR3 spans 16 residues. The DNA for the CDR3 is TGTGCCAGCAGTTTTTTAGCGGAGAGATCCTACAATGAGCAGTTCTTC. Its protein is CASSFLAERSYNEQFF.

This clonotype showed up just a few times. CDR3 protein: CASSGSGDGYEQYF. The CDR3 bases are TGCGCCAGCAGCGGTTCCGGGGACGGCTACGAGCAGTACTTC. The chain carries TRBV4-1 and TRBJ2-7, with D perhaps given as TRBD1 or TRBD2 (5 bases each). The germline V gene has CDR1 MGHRA and CDR2 YSYEKL. Trimming removed 5 bases at V and 3 bases at J, with 14 bases between. This CDR3 is built from 14 residues.

The chain combines TRBV7-8 with TRBJ2-1, with 13 bases aligning to TRBD2. Unmatched junction bases numbered 11, after V lost 4 bases and J lost 8 bases. The length of the CDR3 is 17 residues. The germline CDR1 and CDR2 sequences are SGHVS and FQNEAQ. The chain's CDR3 is CASSSRTSGGLDHEQFF. CDR3 nucleotide sequence: TGTGCCAGCAGCTCAAGGACTAGCGGGGGTCTTGACCATGAGCAGTTCTTC.